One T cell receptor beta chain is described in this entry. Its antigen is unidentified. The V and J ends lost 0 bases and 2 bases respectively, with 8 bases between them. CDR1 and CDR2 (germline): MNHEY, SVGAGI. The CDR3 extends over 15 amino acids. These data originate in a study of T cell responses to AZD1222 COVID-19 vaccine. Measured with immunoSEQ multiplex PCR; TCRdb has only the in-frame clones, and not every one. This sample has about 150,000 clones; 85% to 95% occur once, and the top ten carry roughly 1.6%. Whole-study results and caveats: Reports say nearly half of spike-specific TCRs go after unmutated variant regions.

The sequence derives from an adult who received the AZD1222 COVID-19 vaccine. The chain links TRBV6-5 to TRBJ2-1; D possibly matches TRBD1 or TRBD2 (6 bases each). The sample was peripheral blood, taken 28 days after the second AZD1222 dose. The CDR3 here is CASSYSRGAYNEQFF. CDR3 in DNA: TGTGCCAGCAGTTACTCGAGGGGGGCCTACAATGAGCAGTTCTTC.